The 5 T cell receptor beta chains below all came from one sample that was sequenced in a study of beta chain features in type 1 diabetes. The entirety of the isolated RNA underwent reverse transcription, so expressed TCRB transcripts were sequenced. Sequencing used immunoSEQ multiplex PCR; TCRdb keeps in-frame clones, though not all of them. The table lists under 450,000 clones, approximately 15% of them singletons. The material sequenced was naive CD4+ T cells from blood. The origin of the receptors is a man aged 25 to 40 in good health.

This clone has at least ten counts. The J gene is TRBJ1-2, the V gene TRBV30, with no clear D. Trimming stripped 0 bases from V and 6 bases from J, with 5 bases between. This CDR3 contains 11 residues. Per the germline V gene, CDR1 is GTSNPN and CDR2 is SVGIG (reference sequence). The DNA of the CDR3 is TGTGCCTGGAGTGTAATGGATGGCTACACCTTC. This gives the protein CAWSVMDGYTF.

This clone was detected only a few times. V gene TRBV10-3 combines with J gene TRBJ2-1; 8 nucleotides align to TRBD1. Germline V gene sequence: CDR1 ENHRY, CDR2 SYGVKD. V lost 5 bases to trimming and J lost 1 base; unmatched junction nucleotides: 4. This CDR3 is built from 15 residues. The CDR3 spells CAISPRTGSYNEQFF. CDR3 bases: TGTGCCATCAGTCCCCGGACAGGGTCCTACAATGAGCAGTTCTTC.

This clone came up a few times. The chain carries TRBV11-1 and TRBJ2-3, with a tentative D call TRBD2 (5 bases). Per the germline V gene, CDR1 is SGHAT and CDR2 is FQDESV (reference sequence). V was clipped by 1 base and J by 8 bases, with 22 bases between them. The CDR3 is 17 residues long. CDR3 nucleotide sequence: TGTGCCAGCAGCTTAGTGGGAACGAACTCACTCCGGGGTACGCAGTATTTT. It specifies CASSLVGTNSLRGTQYF. Filled out from reference TRBV11-1 and TRBJ2-3, the complete variable domain reads EAEVAQSPRYKITEKSQAVAFWCDPISGHATLYWYRQILGQGPELLVQFQDESVVDDSQLPKDRFSAERLKGVDSTLKIQPAELGDSAMYLCASSLVGTNSLRGTQYFGPGTRLTVL.

This clone was observed many times. The V and J genes are TRBV7-9 and TRBJ2-5, with D hard to call. The length of the CDR3 is 16 residues. V lost 3 bases and J 5 bases, leaving 19 bases between the germline ends. Germline loops: CDR1 SEHNR, CDR2 FQNEAQ (reference sequence). The CDR3 reads CASSFNALRDSETQYF. The CDR3 region has the DNA TGTGCCAGCAGCTTTAATGCGCTGCGCGATTCGGAGACCCAGTACTTC.

The chain employs TRBV25-1 and TRBJ2-3; D is tentatively TRBD1 or TRBD2 (5 bases each). Germline CDR1 and CDR2: MGHDK and SYGVNS. This CDR3 contains 15 residues. V dropped 10 bases and J dropped 3 bases, with 20 bases sitting between them. The CDR3 is CATQFPGTATDTQYF. The DNA of the CDR3 is TGTGCCACCCAATTTCCCGGGACGGCTACAGATACGCAGTATTTT.